This is a list of T cell receptor beta chains from one sample in a study of blood T cell repertoires in COVID-19. Sequencing was performed with immunoSEQ multiplex PCR; in TCRdb, only in-frame clones are kept and a portion is missing. The sample includes under 120,000 clones, about three quarters of them seen just once. Sequences were obtained from peripheral blood. The receptor source for this set is a man older than 75 with acute or convalescent COVID-19. The CDR3 runs from the conserved cysteine through the conserved F or W. A D gene is named only where the DNA matches it firmly. Rows give clone size only sometimes, using once, few, many, or a class for an expanded clone.

V gene: TRBV5-1; D gene: TRBD1; J gene: TRBJ2-2; clone size: NA; CDR3 protein: CASSQRTGDTGELFF
V gene: TRBV27; D gene: NA; J gene: TRBJ1-2; clone size: NA; CDR3 protein: CASSPYPGQTNYGYTF
V gene: TRBV7-2; D gene: NA; J gene: TRBJ2-6; clone size: few; CDR3 protein: CASSRWSPGANVLTF
V gene: TRBV10-3; D gene: TRBD2; J gene: TRBJ2-1; clone size: few; CDR3 protein: CAISGAGVQNEQFF
V gene: TRBV19; D gene: TRBD2; J gene: TRBJ2-1; clone size: NA; CDR3 protein: CASSSGTSGSGGYNEQFF
V gene: TRBV29-1; D gene: TRBD2; J gene: TRBJ2-5; clone size: once; CDR3 protein: CSVGDGGAQYF
V gene: TRBV6-5; D gene: NA; J gene: TRBJ1-1; clone size: NA; CDR3 protein: CASSYSGGRTEAFF
V gene: TRBV20-1; D gene: NA; J gene: TRBJ2-7; clone size: NA; CDR3 protein: CSARQGLEQYF
V gene: TRBV7-2; D gene: NA; J gene: TRBJ2-6; clone size: NA; CDR3 protein: CASSFADTSGANVLTF
V gene: TRBV6-5; D gene: NA; J gene: TRBJ1-1; clone size: few; CDR3 protein: CASLGRGVTEAFF
V gene: TRBV19; D gene: TRBD1; J gene: TRBJ2-1; clone size: few; CDR3 protein: CASSPPATGAQEQFF
V gene: TRBV7-2; D gene: NA; J gene: TRBJ2-1; clone size: NA; CDR3 protein: CASSLSSGMGYEQFF
V gene: TRBV4-2; D gene: TRBD2; J gene: TRBJ2-1; clone size: NA; CDR3 protein: CASSPGLSYNEQFF
V gene: TRBV6-2/TRBV6-3; D gene: TRBD2; J gene: TRBJ2-7; clone size: NA; CDR3 protein: CASSYSPSGSYEQYF
V gene: TRBV28; D gene: NA; J gene: TRBJ1-5; clone size: NA; CDR3 protein: CASSWGGSNQPQHF
V gene: TRBV28; D gene: NA; J gene: TRBJ1-4; clone size: NA; CDR3 protein: CASTRRRWDEKLFF